This entry features one TCR beta chain sequence. Its recognized antigen is unknown. No clone much larger than this one lies a single base away; base qualities are absent. These data belong to a study of T cells in tuberculosis (dated by TCRdb to the late 2010s). Regarding the study in general: The study combined CD1B tetramers and high-throughput TCR immunosequencing to characterize T cells specific for the mycobacterial lipid antigen glucose monomycolate (GMM). A South African clinical cohort compared IGRA-negative adolescents, IGRA-positive adolescents with latent tuberculosis and adults with active tuberculosis, under 13 per group. PBMC from active tuberculosis patients were archived either before standard anti-tuberculosis treatment began or within 7 days of the start of that treatment.

The paper's findings and limits, for the study overall: Compared with IGRA-negative controls, TCR-alpha repertoires from active tuberculosis had smaller mean NN-distances to GMM-specific TCRs, which suggests clonal expansion of these TCRs. The smaller NN-distances in active tuberculosis patients were driven in part by shorter CDR3-alpha lengths, while the difference seen for TCR-beta was not statistically significant. Clinical samples were selected based on which cryopreserved specimens were available, and the active tuberculosis cases were adults whereas the controls were adolescents. An accuracy of 87% (AUROC around 0.87) was reached by a classifier using the diverse GMM-specific repertoire, compared with about 70% accuracy when GEM motif frequencies were used.

The immunoSEQ multiplex PCR assay was used to generate TCR libraries, with TCR-beta and/or TCR-alpha/delta assays applied to each sample. The amplified TCR libraries were sequenced using the Illumina high-throughput platform. In the authors' own workflow: Clustering and dimensionality reduction were performed using pairwise TCRdist distances among GMM-specific receptors from ex vivo sorted or in vitro expanded T cells. Each clinical repertoire received a mean NN-distance score, defined as the average TCRdist to the nearest 10% of tetramer-positive reference sequences. GEM TCR motif frequency was calculated as the fraction of unique TCRs that matched known GEM sequences by V/J usage and CDR3 length. Active tuberculosis was classified by linear discriminant analysis with leave-one-out cross-validation, implemented in scikit-learn. Entries here come from immuneACCESS through TCRdb and include only in-frame sequences with V and J called. Some clones fail to appear in such tables; in the studies checked, an unresolved V gene covers under half of the shortfall, and the cause of the remainder is unknown. That table supplies the V and J calls and clone size; D and trimming were determined from the DNA. In all, the sample holds about 22,000 clones, and approximately 86% of those were seen once. The ten largest account for 14% to 15% of the sample.

The time point label here, explained by the study, means: new active TB diagnosis, blood taken before or within 7 days of starting treatment. The patients with active tuberculosis were newly diagnosed, HIV-seronegative South African adults aged 18 years or older. Confirmation of active tuberculosis was based on positive sputum smear microscopy and/or a positive M. tuberculosis culture. Unsorted cryopreserved PBMC were immunosequenced, covering on average approximately 100,000 T cells per clinical donor. From the cysteine up to the phenylalanine, the CDR3 has a length of 18 residues. CDR3 DNA is the only sequence kept; it has 54 bases, read in frame from the first base. CDR1 is given as SGHKS and CDR2 as YYEKEE, both from the germline V gene (reference sequence). Clipping removes 0 bases from V and 3 bases from J, with 10 as the unmatched junction base count.

In this chain, TRBV5-5 is recombined with TRBJ2-2, with 8 bases matching TRBD2. The material sequenced was PBMCs, taken at tuberculosis diagnosis. This TCR derives from an adult with tuberculosis. The sequenced DNA is TGTGCCAGCAGCTTGGGAACCCGGGAGGGTCGTTACACCGGGGAGCTGTTTTTT. Protein translation: CASSLGTREGRYTGELFF. Outside the CDR3, residues come from the reference TRBV5-5 and TRBJ2-2 proteins, so the full variable domain is: DAGVTQSPTHLIKTRGQQVTLRCSPISGHKSVSWYQQVLGQGPQFIFQYYEKEERGRGNFPDRFSARQFPNYSSELNVNALLLGDSALYLCASSLGTREGRYTGELFFGEGSRLTVL.